The present T cell receptor (beta chain) was sequenced within a study of blood T cells in healthy people across ages. Each sample had at least 6 million PBMCs isolated. Extraction yielded at least 5 micrograms of total RNA per sample. General study points: The study found more naive CD4+ cells and higher diversity in long-lived than aged donors. Roughly linear age-related decline in beta diversity appeared, significant by age around 36.

Germline V CDR1 and CDR2: WSHSY, SAAADI. Trimming cost V 6 bases and J 4 bases, with 13 bases left between them. The CDR3 extends over 14 amino acids. Together with a sample-barcoded 5' primer, a J-beta primer mix was included in a second PCR lasting about 7 to 11 cycles. TCRdb redid the calling of the 5' RACE reads with MiXCR, one entry per CDR3 protein. The sample lists 1.5 million to 2 million distinct CDR3 sequences, over 25% seen once, with more than 6% in the top ten. As to this clonotype: Its cognate antigen is unknown. This sequence may be a read error, since a much larger clone differs from it by one base.

The source is a woman in her twenties or thirties in good health. Sequencing was performed on blood. V is TRBV10-2 and J is TRBJ2-1; D possibly corresponds to TRBD1 (6 bases). CDR3 loop: CASSAGAKYNEQFF. CDR3 nucleotide sequence: TGCGCCAGCAGCGCAGGGGCGAAATACAATGAGCAGTTCTTC.